This record covers a single TCR beta chain. The antigen it binds to is not known. No base quality values were provided; no much bigger clone lies one nucleotide off. This record belongs to a study of blood T cell repertoires in COVID-19 (dated by TCRdb to the early 2020s). Background on the whole study: Samples from collaborators originated in the United States, Italy and Spain and spanned both the acute and convalescent phases of COVID-19. The samples were drawn from two sources: the first 160 participants of the ongoing ImmuneRACE study, and some 1,300 subjects contributed by 6 global collaborators. The repertoires were made available in a free public database intended to serve as a resource for research on the immune response to SARS-CoV-2. The material from the prospective study consisted of cDNA or gDNA derived from T cells, B-cell-depleted T cells, or PBMCs. HLA class I and class II types, where available, came from metadata supplied by the sample provider rather than from assay-based typing. Subjects who had been exposed to COVID-19, were actively infected with it, or had recovered from it provided the deeply sampled blood TCRbeta repertoires that made up the dataset. Sample metadata almost always included a de-identified subject ID, COVID-19 status, age in years and sex. On the study overall, not on this receptor specifically: The amount of clinical and demographic metadata varied by source and participant and was provided uncurated.

One collaborating source in Seattle enrolled patients while the patients were actively infected and followed the patients over time throughout the course of disease. Each collaborating institution followed its own protocols to collect whole blood in K2EDTA tubes. For TCRbeta analysis, collaborators shipped samples in one of three forms: frozen whole blood, isolated PBMCs, or DNA extracted from either of those sample types. V has 5 bases trimmed and J has 2 bases trimmed; junction bases matching no gene number 12. Reading from cysteine to phenylalanine, the CDR3 counts 17 amino acids. Solely the CDR3 DNA is kept, with 51 bases framed from the first base. Via the germline V gene, CDR1 is LGHNT and CDR2 FRNRAP. The immunoSEQ Assay, a bias-controlled multiplex PCR, was used to amplify TCRbeta CDR3 regions from genomic DNA. The paper's data handling went like this. Within the assay, amplification of reference gene primers was used to estimate how many nucleated cells each sample contained. To quantify the absolute abundance of each unique TCRbeta CDR3 rearrangement, sequence reads were collapsed and filtered. For each sample, productive Simpson clonality was calculated by taking the square root of Simpson's diversity index across productive rearrangements. TCRdb holds this immuneACCESS table with in-frame rearrangements only. Some clones are missing; in checked studies, unresolved V genes explain under half, and the rest has no known cause. V, J and clone size reflect that table, while D and trimming were determined from the DNA. Here the sample has 300,000 to 400,000 clones; 70% to 90% occur a single time. About 2.5% of the sample is held by the ten biggest clonotypes.

This TCR was recovered from a woman aged 60-75 years with COVID-19, enrolled during active disease. Sequencing was carried out using peripheral blood. The sequence links TRBV12-5 to TRBJ2-3; TRBD2 agrees with 8 junctional bases. Here the CDR3 is given as CASGRGASGFYTDTQYF. The nucleotide sequence is given as TGTGCTAGTGGTAGAGGGGCTAGCGGGTTCTACACAGATACGCAGTATTTT.